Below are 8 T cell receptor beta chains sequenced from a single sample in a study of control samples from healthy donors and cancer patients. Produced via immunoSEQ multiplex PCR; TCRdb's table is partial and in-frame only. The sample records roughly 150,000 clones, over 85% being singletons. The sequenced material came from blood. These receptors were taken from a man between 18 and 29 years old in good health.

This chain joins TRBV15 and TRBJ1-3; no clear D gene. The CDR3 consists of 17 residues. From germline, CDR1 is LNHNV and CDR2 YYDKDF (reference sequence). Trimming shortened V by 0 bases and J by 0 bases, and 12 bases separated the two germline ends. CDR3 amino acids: CATSRDLLITSGNTIYF. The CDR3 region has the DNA TGTGCCACCAGCAGAGATCTCCTGATCACCTCTGGAAACACCATATATTTT.

CDR3 in DNA: TGTGCCAGCAGCCAAGTGCGAGCGGGGGGGGAGCAGTTCTTC. This codes for CASSQVRAGGEQFF. The chain has TRBV3-1 (or the pseudogene TRBV3-2) and TRBJ2-1, with 10 bases fitting TRBD2. The CDR3 has 14 residues. CDR1 is LGHDT and CDR2 is YNNKEL in the germline V gene (reference sequence). With 1 base clipped from V and 10 bases from J, the junction kept 4 bases outside the gene matches.

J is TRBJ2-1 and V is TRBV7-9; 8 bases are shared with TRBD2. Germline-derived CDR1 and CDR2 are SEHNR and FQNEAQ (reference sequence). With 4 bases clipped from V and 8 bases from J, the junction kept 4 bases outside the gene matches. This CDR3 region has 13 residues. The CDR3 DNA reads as TGTGCCAGCAGCTGGGGAGCGGGGGATGAGCAGTTCTTC. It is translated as CASSWGAGDEQFF.

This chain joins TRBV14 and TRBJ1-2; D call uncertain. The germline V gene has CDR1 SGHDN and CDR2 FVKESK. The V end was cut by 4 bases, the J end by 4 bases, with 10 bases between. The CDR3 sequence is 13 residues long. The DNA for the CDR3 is TGTGCCAGCAGCCCCCCTGGGGTCTATGGCTACACCTTC. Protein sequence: CASSPPGVYGYTF. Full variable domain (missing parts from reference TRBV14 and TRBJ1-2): EAGVTQFPSHSVIEKGQTVTLRCDPISGHDNLYWYRRVMGKEIKFLLHFVKESKQDESGMPNNRFLAERTGGTYSTLKVQPAELEDSGVYFCASSPPGVYGYTFGSGTRLTVV.

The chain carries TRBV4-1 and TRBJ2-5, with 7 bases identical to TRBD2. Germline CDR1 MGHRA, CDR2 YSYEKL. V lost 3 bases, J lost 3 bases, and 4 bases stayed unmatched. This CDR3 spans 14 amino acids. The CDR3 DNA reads TGCGCCAGCAGCCAGTTGGGACTAAAAGAGACCCAGTACTTC. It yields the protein CASSQLGLKETQYF.

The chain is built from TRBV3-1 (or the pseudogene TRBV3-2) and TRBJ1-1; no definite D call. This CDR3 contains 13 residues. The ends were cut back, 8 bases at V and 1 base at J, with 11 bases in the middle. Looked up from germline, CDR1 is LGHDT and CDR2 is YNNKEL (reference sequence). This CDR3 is CASGEYGNTEAFF. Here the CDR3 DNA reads TGTGCCAGCGGGGAATACGGGAACACTGAAGCTTTCTTT.

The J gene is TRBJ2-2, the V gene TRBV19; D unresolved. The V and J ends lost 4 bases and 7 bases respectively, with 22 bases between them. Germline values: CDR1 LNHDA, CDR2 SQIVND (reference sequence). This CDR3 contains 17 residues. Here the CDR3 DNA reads TGTGCCAGTAGTACAGGACCCCTGGCCAGGAAGCTCGGGGAGCTGTTTTTT. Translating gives CASSTGPLARKLGELFF.

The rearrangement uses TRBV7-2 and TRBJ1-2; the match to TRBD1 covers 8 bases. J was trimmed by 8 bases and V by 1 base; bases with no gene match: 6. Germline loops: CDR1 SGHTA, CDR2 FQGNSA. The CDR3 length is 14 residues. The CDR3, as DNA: TGTGCCAGCAGCTTAGTGGTCAGGGGGCTCGGCTACACCTTC. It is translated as CASSLVVRGLGYTF.